The 11 T cell receptor beta chains listed next were all sequenced from one sample in a study of OX40 agonist ivuxolimab in advanced cancers. Data came from immunoSEQ multiplex PCR; TCRdb stores just in-frame clones and leaves some out. The sample carries fewer than 75,000 clones, 80% to 90% recorded once. Material: CD4+ or CD8+ T cells sorted from blood, obtained in a trial of the OX40 agonist ivuxolimab. Receptor source: an adult with an advanced solid tumor such as melanoma, head and neck, liver or kidney cancer.

J is TRBJ2-3 and V is TRBV27; weak D call: TRBD2 (5 bases). The V end lost 5 bases, the J end lost 2 bases, and 20 bases lay between the germline ends. Germline CDR1 and CDR2: MNHEY and SMNVEV (reference sequence). This CDR3 is built from 17 residues. Here the CDR3 reads CASSLLPVPGLTDTQYF. CDR3 bases: TGTGCCAGCAGTCTCCTTCCCGTGCCTGGACTCACAGATACGCAGTATTTT.

The chain employs TRBV28 and TRBJ2-6; tentatively, D is TRBD2 (6 bases). The CDR3 length is 16 residues. Looked up from germline, CDR1 is MDHEN and CDR2 is SYDVKM. Trimming took off 1 base at V and 1 base at J, with 8 bases between the two ends. The CDR3 region has the DNA TGTGCCAGCAGTTTATACGGGGGATCTGGGGCCAACGTCCTGACTTTC. It translates to CASSLYGGSGANVLTF.

V usage is TRBV5-1 and J usage is TRBJ2-5; 8 positions match TRBD1. Germline loops: CDR1 SGHRS, CDR2 YFSETQ. The length of the CDR3 is 16 residues. V lost 0 bases, J lost 5 bases, and 9 bases stayed unmatched. This CDR3 reads CASSLAGQGRRETQYF. In DNA form, the CDR3 reads TGCGCCAGCAGCTTGGCCGGACAGGGAAGGAGGGAGACCCAGTACTTC.

The chain joins TRBV28 to TRBJ2-2, with TRBD2 identical over 12 bases. CDR3 length: 17 amino acids. CDR1 MDHEN and CDR2 SYDVKM come from the germline V gene. Trimming cost V 7 bases and J 5 bases; bases outside gene matches: 11. The CDR3 nucleotides are TGTGCCAGCACCCCCCCTAGCGGGAGGGCCAGGACCGGGGAGCTGTTTTTT. This sequence encodes CASTPPSGRARTGELFF.

The table lists this clone with a count of one. The rearrangement joins TRBV7-9 to TRBJ2-6; D is uncertain. Between the trimmed V and J ends, which lost 0 bases and 1 base, there was a span of 7 bases. In germline, CDR1 is SEHNR, CDR2 FQNEAQ (reference sequence). The CDR3 runs 16 residues. Here the CDR3 DNA reads TGTGCCAGCAGCTTAGCGCGCGGATCTGGGGCCAACGTCCTGACTTTC. Its translation is CASSLARGSGANVLTF.

The rearrangement joins TRBV7-2 to TRBJ2-7; 7 bases agree with TRBD1. Germline CDR1 SGHTA, CDR2 FQGNSA. Unmatched junction bases numbered 6, after V lost 3 bases and J lost 1 base. The CDR3 consists of 15 residues. CDR3 protein: CASSFHWDSSYEQYF. Here the CDR3 DNA reads TGTGCCAGCAGCTTCCACTGGGACAGTTCCTACGAGCAGTACTTC.

The chain has TRBV4-2 and TRBJ1-3; possible D gene TRBD1, 6 bases. CDR1 and CDR2 (germline): LGHNA, YNFKEQ. There are 14 residues in the CDR3. V lost 1 base and J 4 bases, leaving 8 bases between the germline ends. The CDR3 sequence: CASSQGGPGNTIYF. DNA for the CDR3: TGTGCCAGCAGCCAAGGGGGGCCCGGAAACACCATATATTTT.

The genes are TRBV28 and TRBJ1-5; 7 nucleotides agree with TRBD1. Germline lookup yields CDR1 MDHEN and CDR2 SYDVKM. Trimming removed 7 bases from V and 5 bases from J; junction bases left unmatched: 11. This CDR3 spans 15 amino acids. The CDR3 nucleotides read TGTGCCAGCACCCAAGGGGGCCCCAGGCATCAGCCCCAGCATTTT. It yields the protein CASTQGGPRHQPQHF.

This rearrangement joins TRBV4-3 to TRBJ1-5; D call uncertain. CDR3 length equals 13 residues. V lost 1 base and J 5 bases, leaving 6 bases between the germline ends. CDR1 and CDR2 (germline): LGHNA, YSLEER. CDR3 region: CASSQGEHQPQHF. CDR3 DNA: TGCGCCAGCAGCCAAGGGGAGCATCAGCCCCAGCATTTT.

V usage is TRBV18 and J usage is TRBJ2-1; D ambiguous. Germline CDR1 KGHSH, CDR2 LQKENI. The CDR3 spans 14 residues. V lost 4 bases and J 8 bases, leaving 15 bases between the germline ends. CDR3 in amino acids: CASSRYSLLDEQFF. The CDR3 bases are TGTGCCAGCTCACGATACAGCCTTTTGGATGAGCAGTTCTTC.

V is TRBV2 and J is TRBJ2-5; D remains ambiguous. Germline V CDR1 and CDR2: SNHLY, FYNNEI. CDR3 length: 14 amino acids. With 1 base removed from V and 4 bases from J, the gap between germline ends came to 10 bases. The CDR3 sequence: CASSEDLGRETQYF. CDR3 sequence (DNA): TGTGCCAGCAGTGAAGATTTAGGCAGAGAGACCCAGTACTTC.